This TCR beta chain was profiled in a study of T-cell memory formation after mild COVID-19 (dated by TCRdb to the early 2020s). As for the study more broadly: TCR sequence clusters from the two donors were largely donor specific. Longitudinal TCRalpha and TCRbeta repertoire sequencing tracked T-cell clones expanding and contracting after mild COVID-19 in a couple of donors. The cohort was made up of two young adult volunteers, one female and one male, who were previously healthy.

Details on this clonotype: This clone's antigen is unknown. Base qualities were left out, and no much larger clone turns up one base away.

The germline V gene gives CDR1 as SGDLS and CDR2 as YYNGEE. Reading from cysteine to phenylalanine, the CDR3 counts 15 amino acids. Of all the DNA, just the CDR3 is kept, 45 bases in frame from base 1. V lost 6 bases and J lost 4 bases; the stretch between them is 19 bases long. Ficoll-Paque density gradient centrifugation was used to isolate PBMCs. The sequencing machine was an Illumina NovaSeq 6000. TCRalpha and TCRbeta cDNA libraries were constructed by 5'RACE with constant-segment primers, with sample barcodes and unique molecular identifiers being introduced. RNA was extracted from every sample with Trizol reagent. The libraries were amplified in two PCR steps, and the second step added a second sample barcode and Illumina TruSeq adapters. Sequencing of libraries was performed on an Illumina NovaSeq with 2 x 150 bp paired-end reads. The original methods were these. Demultiplexing of reads and collapsing into UMI-guided consensus sequences were performed with migec v1.2.7. With mixcr v2.1.11, UMI consensuses were aligned to TRA and TRB V and J templates and assembled into clonotypes. A clonotype was counted as expanded or contracted only if both edgeR and NoisET called the change significant, with noise models trained on biological replicates. edgeR calls used a false discovery rate-adjusted p below 0.01 and a log2 fold-change threshold of 1. As an exploratory analysis of dynamics, max-normalized trajectories of the 1000 most abundant clonotypes were examined by PCA with hierarchical clustering. Separately sequenced CD4+ and CD8+ repertoires were used to assign the CD4 or CD8 phenotype of responding clones. The raw public data were reprocessed by TCRdb itself: fastp quality trimming at Q25, MiXCR clonotype calling, in-frame beta chains only. CDR3 protein duplicates are merged, each entry listing the most common genes and DNA. Here the V and J calls rest on TCRdb's processing, not on the authors' analysis. The sample table records fewer than 700,000 distinct CDR3 sequences; roughly 18% of these occur just once. About 12% of the sample rests with the top ten.

General findings and caveats noted by the study authors: Only a couple of mild cases were covered by the study, and larger cohorts that include severe cases with pre-infection samples were considered necessary. Some responding clones were detected in pre-infection memory, which suggested that pre-existing cross-reactive memory T cells had joined the SARS-CoV-2 response. Contracting CD4+ clones were found mainly in CM and EM memory subsets, while CD8+ clones were enriched in EMRA. Clones that contracted from day 15 to 85 showed balanced CD4/CD8 phenotypes, whereas a second wave of clones that expanded from day 15 to 37 leaned towards CD4+. SARS-CoV-2 specificity of the second-wave clones peaking on day 37 was not confirmed.

The rearranged segments are TRBV9 and TRBJ1-1; the D gene is possibly TRBD1, with 6 bases matching. This TCR was sampled from an adult woman who had mild COVID-19 (a few samples of this study predate the infection). The sample titles of this study are shuffled in the database, so cell type and time point are left out; the donor was told from shared clones. The sample consisted of PBMCs or a T cell subset sorted from them (not recorded which). The bases read TGTGCCAGCACCACAGAAGGGGGGAGGATCACTGAAGCTTTCTTT. It translates as CASTTEGGRITEAFF.